Described below is a single T cell receptor (beta chain) sequence and its context. It has no known antigen specificity. The input lacks base qualities; no much larger clone sits a single base away. This entry comes from a study of radiation and T cells in renal cell carcinoma (TCRdb year 2020). Describing the broader study: The samples were obtained from a clinical trial, where primary renal cell carcinomas were treated with 15 Gy stereotactic body radiation therapy and then removed by nephrectomy 4 weeks afterward. In total, 50 or so samples, comprising 26 tumors and approximately 27 peripheral blood samples, were subjected to TCR beta sequencing. Across all 53 samples, 3.8 million or so unique CDR3 nucleotide sequences encoding roughly 2.7 million unique CDR3 amino acid sequences were identified. General study outcomes and caveats: An increase in top tumor clonotypes in blood was observed from baseline to 2 weeks post-radiation, followed by contraction by 4 weeks, which was taken to suggest transient expansion of tumor-resident clones. Changes in the blood repertoire were not tracked past 4 weeks after treatment. Effects of radiation dose or scheduling on the TCR repertoire could not be addressed with the single-armed trial design. Because no pretreatment tumor biopsies were available, whether clonotypes were present in the tumor at baseline could not be determined.

From a lookup of the germline V gene, CDR1 and CDR2 are MDHEN and SYDVKM. The CDR3 goes from the cysteine to the phenylalanine over 13 residues. The sequence is cut down to CDR3 DNA, 39 bases in frame from base 1. The junction shows trimming of 3 bases on V and 4 bases on J, plus 7 bases between the germline ends. Following the manufacturer's recommendations, the immunoSEQ kit was used to generate TCR beta libraries from genomic DNA. For library preparation, a first multiplex PCR was performed with proprietary primers, followed by a second PCR in which unique barcodes were added, and bead cleanups were performed after each round. Each sample batch included a kit-provided positive control reaction and a negative control reaction. The final libraries were assessed on an Agilent 4200 TapeStation D1000 ScreenTape, pooled by volume, and quantified by qPCR. An Illumina NextSeq500 fitted with a MidOutput 150-cycle cartridge performed the sequencing, running 156 Read1 cycles and 15 Index1 cycles with the kit's custom primers. The pooled library was loaded at about 1 pM with approximately 20% PhiX control spiked in. On the study's bioinformatics: Vendor-processed data were analyzed in R, with a clonotype defined as all T cells sharing the same CDR3 nucleotide sequence. In the clone abundance analyses, frequencies in each sample were normalized to that sample's 10,000 most abundant clones. Public T cell clones, which averaged fewer than five per sample, were removed prior to analysis. Tumor-enriched and baseline blood-enriched clonotypes were defined by at least a 32-fold difference in abundance between compartments. A beta-binomial differential abundance model was used to identify clonotypes that were expanded or contracted between blood time points. Tumor-blood repertoire similarity was measured with the Baroni-Urbani and Buser coefficient, and group comparisons used two-tailed Wilcoxon tests in R. The source is immuneACCESS, and TCRdb retained only in-frame sequences with V and J called. Part of the clones is not carried over; for the studies checked, unresolved V genes explain less than half of this, and the remainder is unexplained. That table furnishes V, J and clone size, whereas the DNA furnished D and trimming. Present in this sample are under 150,000 clones, around four fifths of which were seen just once. The ten biggest clones cover 1.9% of the sample.

The intended sense of this specimen's time point label: blood 2 weeks post-SBRT. The sample's treatment or condition, from its label and the paper: 15 Gy SBRT to primary tumor, nephrectomy 4 weeks later. To follow tumor-enriched clonotypes, serial peripheral blood was collected from radiation-treated patients at baseline and at 2 weeks and 4 weeks after SBRT. All patients had renal cell carcinoma with clear cell pathology. The QIAamp DNA Blood Mini Kit (Qiagen) was used to prepare genomic DNA for TCR sequencing. The analyses included just those samples that passed every quality control check. The sample here was blood, taken from a patient whose treatment included radiotherapy and nephrectomy. Recombination joined TRBV28 with TRBJ1-3; a tentative D match to TRBD1 spans 5 bases. The source is a woman aged 60 to 75 with renal cell carcinoma. The nucleotide sequence is given as TGTGCCAGCAGTTTGACAGAAGGAAACACCATATATTTT. This encodes CASSLTEGNTIYF.